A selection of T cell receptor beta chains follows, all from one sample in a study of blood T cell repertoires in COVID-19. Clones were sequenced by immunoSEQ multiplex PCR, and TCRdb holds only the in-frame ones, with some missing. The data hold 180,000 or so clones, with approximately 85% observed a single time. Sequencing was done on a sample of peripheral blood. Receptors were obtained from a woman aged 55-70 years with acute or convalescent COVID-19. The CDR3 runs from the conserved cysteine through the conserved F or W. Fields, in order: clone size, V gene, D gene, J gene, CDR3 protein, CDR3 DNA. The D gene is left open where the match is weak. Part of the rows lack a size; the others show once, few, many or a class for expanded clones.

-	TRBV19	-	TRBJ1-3	CASSIGGASGNTIYF	TGTGCCAGTAGTATTGGAGGAGCCTCTGGAAACACCATATATTTT
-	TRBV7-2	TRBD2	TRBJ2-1	CASSATSGSYNEQFF	TGTGCCAGCAGCGCGACTAGCGGAAGCTACAATGAGCAGTTCTTC
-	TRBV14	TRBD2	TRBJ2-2	CASSQVGGRGAGELFF	TGTGCCAGCAGCCAAGTGGGCGGGAGAGGCGCCGGGGAGCTGTTTTTT
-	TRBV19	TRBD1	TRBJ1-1	CASSTTGTGKFTEAFF	TGTGCCAGTAGTACCACCGGGACAGGGAAGTTCACTGAAGCTTTCTTT
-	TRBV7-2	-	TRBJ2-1	CASSSVGGNEQFF	TGTGCCAGCAGCTCTGTCGGCGGGAATGAGCAGTTCTTC
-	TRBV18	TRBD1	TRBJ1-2	CASSPDRETGYTF	TGTGCCAGCTCACCCGACAGGGAGACCGGCTACACCTTC
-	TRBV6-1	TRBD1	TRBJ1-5	CASSETGALQPQHF	TGTGCCAGCAGTGAAACAGGGGCGCTTCAGCCCCAGCATTTT
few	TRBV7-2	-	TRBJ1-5	CASSLGGGNQPQHF	TGTGCCAGCAGCTTAGGAGGAGGAAATCAGCCCCAGCATTTT
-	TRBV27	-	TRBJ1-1	CASSFSRNTEAFF	TGTGCCAGCAGTTTCTCCCGTAACACTGAAGCTTTCTTT
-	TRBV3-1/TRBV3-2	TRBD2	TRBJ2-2	CASSQRGGVLTGELFF	TGTGCCAGCAGCCAGCGGGGAGGGGTCCTCACCGGGGAGCTGTTTTTT
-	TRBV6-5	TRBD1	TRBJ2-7	CASSRQGRDEQYF	TGTGCCAGCAGTAGACAGGGACGAGACGAGCAGTACTTC
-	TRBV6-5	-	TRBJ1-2	CASRQTANYGYTF	TGTGCCAGCAGACAGACGGCTAACTATGGCTACACCTTC
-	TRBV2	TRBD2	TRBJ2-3	CASSEEGGPTDTQYF	TGTGCCAGCAGTGAAGAGGGAGGGCCCACAGATACGCAGTATTTT
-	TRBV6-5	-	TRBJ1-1	CASSYRASGDTEAFF	TGTGCCAGCAGTTACAGGGCCTCCGGGGACACTGAAGCTTTCTTT
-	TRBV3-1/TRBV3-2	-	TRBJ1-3	CASSLQGLSGTGNTIYF	TGTGCCAGCAGCCTCCAAGGGCTGTCAGGGACTGGAAACACCATATATTTT
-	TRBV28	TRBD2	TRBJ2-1	CASRLRRTSGKTYNEQFF	TGTGCCAGCAGATTGAGACGGACTAGCGGGAAAACATACAATGAGCAGTTCTTC
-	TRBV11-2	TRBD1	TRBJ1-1	CASSLQGQANTEAFF	TGTGCCAGCAGCTTACAAGGACAGGCCAACACTGAAGCTTTCTTT
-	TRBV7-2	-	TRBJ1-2	CASSFLPGAEDTF	TGTGCCAGCAGTTTTCTCCCAGGGGCAGAGGACACCTTC
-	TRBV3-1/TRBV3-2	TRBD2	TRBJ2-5	CASSQDQGLAVSETQYF	TGTGCCAGCAGCCAAGATCAAGGACTAGCGGTTTCAGAGACCCAGTACTTC
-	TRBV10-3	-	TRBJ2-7	CAISEGLGSYEQYF	TGTGCCATCAGTGAGGGACTGGGCTCCTACGAGCAGTACTTC
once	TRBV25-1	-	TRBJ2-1	CASSEWAESYNEQFF	TGTGCCAGCAGTGAATGGGCCGAGTCCTACAATGAGCAGTTCTTC
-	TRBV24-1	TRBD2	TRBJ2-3	CATSDLTSGSPTDTQYF	TGTGCCACCAGTGACCTGACTAGCGGGAGTCCCACAGATACGCAGTATTTT
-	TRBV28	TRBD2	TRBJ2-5	CASRRMTSGTRETQYF	TGTGCCAGCAGACGTATGACTAGCGGGACCAGGGAGACCCAGTACTTC
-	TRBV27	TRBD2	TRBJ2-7	CASSWTSLREQYF	TGTGCCAGCAGTTGGACTAGTCTACGAGAGCAGTACTTC